This T cell receptor beta chain comes out of a study of shared clonotypes between healthy human individuals. Study details: Each donor contributed plates that comprised three CD4 naive, three CD4 memory, two CD8 naive and one CD8 memory.

Naive CD8 cells were CD45RO-negative, positively selected for CCR7, excluding terminally differentiated effector memory CD45RA+ cells. Sorted-subset replicate PCR reactions contained 200 to 250 ng DNA, corresponding to approximately 30,000 T cell genomes. Produced via immunoSEQ multiplex PCR; TCRdb's table is partial and in-frame only. The table records over 2,000,000 clones, 85% to 95% of them present only once. The study, taken as a whole, reports: Clonotype sharing among donors, it was expected, would be affected by sequencing depth. Naive CD4 clonotypes were shared across a handful of donors at about 5%.

With regard to this clone: Its matching antigen is unknown.

The sequencing sample was made of naive CD8+ T cells from PBMCs. This receptor was identified in a man between 18 and 29 years old in good health. Some clones in this sample may be carry-over from other donors' samples.

The CDR3 spells CASSYGPRREQFF. The DNA of the CDR3 is TGTGCCAGCAGTTATGGCCCTCGTAGGGAGCAGTTCTTC. The chain joins TRBV6-5 to TRBJ2-1; D unclear. The V end lost 3 bases, the J end lost 10 bases, and 13 bases lay between the germline ends. CDR3 length: 13 amino acids. Germline V gene data show CDR1 as MNHEY and CDR2 as SVGAGI.